This T cell receptor beta chain comes out of a study of T cell responses to AZD1222 COVID-19 vaccine. Across the whole study: Pooled in the analysis were second doses at about 4 or about 12 weeks. General study results and limits: Clonal diversity was possibly underestimated; the donors were predominantly white British and more often female.

The V and J ends lost 5 bases and 0 bases, in that order; junction bases with no gene match: 13. Germline V gene sequence: CDR1 LNHDA, CDR2 SQIVND (reference sequence). This CDR3 is 18 amino acids long. As for this clone: Its antigen is still unknown.

Generated by immunoSEQ multiplex PCR, the TCRdb table keeps only in-frame clones and is missing some. In the table there are over 150,000 clones, 90% of which are singletons. The sample in question was peripheral blood, obtained on day 0 of AZD1222 vaccination. The chain links TRBV19 to TRBJ1-5; TRBD1 agrees at 7 bases. This receptor was identified in an adult in good health. The CDR3 DNA is TGTGCCAGTAGTTCCGCCCCGATACAGGGGTATAGCAATCAGCCCCAGCATTTT. This sequence encodes CASSSAPIQGYSNQPQHF.